These 27 T cell receptor beta chains share one sample of origin, sequenced in a study of cytomegalovirus exposure and HLA in healthy donors. Researchers ran the PCR with 60 Vbeta and 13 Jbeta primers. The protocol was immunoSEQ multiplex PCR, while the TCRdb copy is restricted to in-frame clones and leaves out a portion. The sample includes 100,000 to 120,000 clones, approximately 80% seen only once; the top ten take around 2.7%. The sample was PBMCs. Source of these receptors: a woman younger than 30 in good health and CMV-seronegative.

The chain has TRBV30 and TRBJ1-5; TRBD1 is a possible D gene (6 bases). This CDR3 is built from 17 residues. The germline CDR1 and CDR2 sequences are GTSNPN and SVGIG (reference sequence). Trimming stripped 4 bases from V and 0 bases from J, with 19 bases between. CDR3 sequence reads: CAWMGDRIKYSNQPQHF. The CDR3 DNA reads as TGTGCCTGGATGGGCGACAGGATCAAATATAGCAATCAGCCCCAGCATTTT.

The CDR3 region has the DNA TGTGCCAGTAGAGAAGCGTTGGGGCCGAACACTGAAGCTTTCTTT. Its protein is CASREALGPNTEAFF. The rearrangement uses TRBV19 and TRBJ1-1, with D possibly being TRBD1 (5 bases). The CDR3 is 15 residues long. Germline lookup yields CDR1 LNHDA and CDR2 SQIVND (reference sequence). The V end was cut by 6 bases, the J end by 1 base, with 15 bases between. The variable domain in full, with the rest retrieved from reference TRBV19 and TRBJ1-1, is DGGITQSPKYLFRKEGQNVTLSCEQNLNHDAMYWYRQDPGQGLRLIYYSQIVNDFQKGDIAEGYSVSREKKESFPLTVTSAQKNPTAFYLCASREALGPNTEAFFGQGTRLTVV.

This clone came up once. This chain uses TRBV23-1 with TRBJ1-1, with D hard to call. TRBV23-1 falls under the ORF class, with uncertain function. The ends were cut back, 2 bases at V and 0 bases at J, with 19 bases in the middle. The CDR3 loop spans 18 amino acids. CDR3: CASSQDVERKQMNTEAFF. CDR3 in DNA: TGCGCCAGCAGTCAAGACGTTGAAAGAAAACAGATGAACACTGAAGCTTTCTTT.

This clone came up once. The chain has TRBV7-2 and TRBJ2-5; tentative D call: TRBD2 (6 bases). Germline CDR1 is SGHTA and CDR2 is FQGNSA. The V end lost 1 base, the J end lost 1 base, and 10 bases lay between the germline ends. The CDR3 consists of 15 residues. CDR3 amino acids: CASSLVGGFQETQYF. For the CDR3, the DNA is TGTGCCAGCAGCTTAGTGGGGGGATTCCAAGAGACCCAGTACTTC.

The rearrangement uses TRBV28 and TRBJ2-3; TRBD2 matches at 10 bases. Germline V gives CDR1 MDHEN, CDR2 SYDVKM. V was pared by 6 bases and J by 5 bases, with 5 bases of the junction left unmatched. This CDR3 has 14 residues. The CDR3 is CASRDLAGVDTQYF. For the CDR3, the DNA is TGTGCCAGCAGGGATCTAGCGGGAGTAGATACGCAGTATTTT.

This clone was seen only a few times. This chain joins TRBV6-5 and TRBJ2-1, with 8 bases identical to TRBD2. Germline CDR1 reads MNHEY; CDR2 reads SVGAGI. This CDR3 has 14 amino acids. The V gene end was trimmed by 7 bases and the J gene end by 5 bases; junction bases not matched to a gene: 7. CDR3 DNA: TGTGCCAGCACCCGGGGGGGAAGGGACAATGAGCAGTTCTTC. Residues: CASTRGGRDNEQFF.

The chain recombines TRBV28 with TRBJ2-3; TRBD2 agrees at 8 bases. Trimming cost V 2 bases and J 3 bases; bases outside gene matches: 7. The germline V gene has CDR1 MDHEN and CDR2 SYDVKM. The CDR3 spans 16 residues. The chain's CDR3 is CASSLGGSGNTDTQYF. The CDR3 region has the DNA TGTGCCAGCAGTTTAGGGGGTAGCGGGAATACAGATACGCAGTATTTT.

V gene TRBV6-5 combines with J gene TRBJ1-5; D uncertain. This CDR3 is built from 13 residues. The germline V gene encodes CDR1 MNHEY and CDR2 SVGAGI. V was pared by 5 bases and J by 6 bases, with 11 bases between. The CDR3, as DNA: TGTGCCAGCAGTCAAACTGGGCCTCAGCCCCAGCATTTT. It encodes CASSQTGPQPQHF.

The V call is TRBV10-3, the J call TRBJ2-7; 7 bases are a match to TRBD1. Germline V CDR1 and CDR2: ENHRY, SYGVKD. With 8 bases clipped from V and 5 bases from J, the junction kept 6 bases outside the gene matches. The CDR3 length is 12 residues. The CDR3 protein is CAIRQGADEQYF. DNA for the CDR3: TGTGCCATCCGACAGGGAGCGGACGAGCAGTACTTC.

The rearrangement links TRBV7-2 to TRBJ2-5; 16 bases line up with TRBD2. CDR1 is SGHTA, CDR2 FQGNSA, per germline. V shed 1 base and J 4 bases; nucleotides not matched to a gene: 6. The length of the CDR3 is 18 residues. This CDR3 reads CASSLGGLAGGLRETQYF. The CDR3 region has the DNA TGTGCCAGCAGCTTAGGGGGACTAGCGGGGGGGCTTAGAGAGACCCAGTACTTC.

The rearrangement joins TRBV10-1 to TRBJ1-5; the D gene is possibly TRBD1 (6 bases). There are 18 residues in the CDR3. Trimming pared 9 bases from V and 1 base from J, leaving 25 bases between. Germline V CDR1 and CDR2: WNHNN, SYGVQD (reference sequence). The CDR3: CARFPGGAAFRSNQPQHF. CDR3 bases: TGCGCCAGGTTTCCTGGGGGGGCTGCTTTTCGCAGCAATCAGCCCCAGCATTTT.

V and J are TRBV18 and TRBJ2-2, with 12 bases fitting TRBD2. This CDR3 is built from 17 residues. CDR1 KGHSH and CDR2 LQKENI come from the germline V gene. V lost 5 bases to trimming and J lost 3 bases; unmatched junction nucleotides: 7. For the CDR3, the DNA is TGTGCCAGCTCAAACCTAGGACTAGCGGGATACACCGGGGAGCTGTTTTTT. This codes for CASSNLGLAGYTGELFF.

The rearrangement joins TRBV7-2 to TRBJ2-2, with D possibly being TRBD2 (5 bases). CDR3 size: 15 residues. Per germline, CDR1 SGHTA and CDR2 FQGNSA. The V end lost 5 bases, the J end lost 7 bases, and 17 bases lay between the germline ends. CDR3 protein: CASSEGVGGRGELFF. The CDR3 DNA is TGTGCCAGCAGCGAGGGCGTAGGTGGCCGCGGGGAGCTGTTTTTT.

This chain links TRBV9 with TRBJ1-1; D perhaps matches TRBD1 (5 bases). V lost 10 bases and J lost 0, with 13 bases in between. The CDR3 length is 13 residues. From germline, CDR1 is SGDLS and CDR2 YYNGEE. The CDR3 DNA sequence: TGTGCCGGTGCGGGGGGGATGAACACTGAAGCTTTCTTT. This translates into CAGAGGMNTEAFF.

This sequence joins TRBV11-2 and TRBJ1-2; 9 bases match TRBD1. The CDR3 totals 15 residues. CDR1 SGHAT and CDR2 FQNNGV come from the germline V gene. The ends lost 5 bases at V and 8 bases at J; junction bases unmatched: 12. CDR3 sequence (DNA): TGTGCCAGCAGCCGTTCGATAACAGGGGGCGAGGGCTACACCTTC. Amino acid sequence: CASSRSITGGEGYTF.

The chain joins TRBV18 to TRBJ1-3; no definite D call. V lost 6 bases and J 8 bases, leaving 17 bases between the germline ends. This CDR3 comprises 14 residues. Germline V lookup: CDR1 KGHSH, CDR2 LQKENI. CDR3 loop: CASSQTETSDTIYF. For the CDR3, the DNA is TGTGCCAGCTCCCAGACGGAGACTTCAGACACCATATATTTT.

The V gene is TRBV29-1, the J gene TRBJ1-5, with TRBD1 identical over 9 bases. The CDR3 is made up of 13 amino acids. Germline V gives CDR1 SQVTM, CDR2 ANQGSEA. J lost 6 bases, V lost 7 bases, and 7 bases had no gene match. As DNA, the CDR3 is TGCAGCGGAACGACAGGGGGGGGTCAGCCCCAGCATTTT. It specifies CSGTTGGGQPQHF.

Regarding this clone: One end of the junction is discordant with germline, which a read error may explain. V is TRBV9 and J is TRBJ2-1; D may be TRBD2 (5 bases). CDR3 size: 14 residues. Germline CDR1 SGDLS, CDR2 YYNGEE. Here the CDR3 reads CASSSSPSNNEQFF. As DNA, the CDR3 is TGTGCCAGCAGCTCTAGCCCCTCCAACAATGAGCAGTTCTTC. Filled out from reference TRBV9 and TRBJ2-1, the complete variable domain reads DSGVTQTPKHLITATGQRVTLRCSPRSGDLSVYWYQQSLDQGLQFLIQYYNGEERAKGNILERFSAQQFPDLHSELNLSSLELGDSALYFCASSSSPSNNEQFFGPGTRLTVL.

The V call is TRBV28, the J call TRBJ2-5; 7 nucleotides agree with TRBD1. Trimming removed 5 bases from V and 2 bases from J; junction bases left unmatched: 11. Looked up from germline, CDR1 is MDHEN and CDR2 is SYDVKM. The CDR3 loop spans 16 amino acids. This chain's CDR3 is CASSPTGTELQETQYF. CDR3 coding DNA: TGTGCCAGCAGTCCAACCGGGACAGAGCTACAAGAGACCCAGTACTTC. The whole variable domain, filled in from reference TRBV28 and TRBJ2-5, reads DVKVTQSSRYLVKRTGEKVFLECVQDMDHENMFWYRQDPGLGLRLIYFSYDVKMKEKGDIPEGYSVSREKKERFSLILESASTNQTSMYLCASSPTGTELQETQYFGPGTRLLVL.

The chain carries TRBV28 and TRBJ1-1; D gene unclear. The CDR3 contains 14 residues. Germline lookup yields CDR1 MDHEN and CDR2 SYDVKM. Trimming removed 2 bases from V and 1 base from J, with 8 bases in between. CDR3 sequence reads: CASSLHSGNTEAFF. CDR3 in DNA: TGTGCCAGCAGTTTACACTCGGGGAACACTGAAGCTTTCTTT.

The rearrangement uses TRBV7-9 and TRBJ1-4; D not resolved. Germline lookup yields CDR1 SEHNR and CDR2 FQNEAQ (reference sequence). The germline V and J ends were trimmed by 5 bases and 1 base, with 11 bases remaining between them. CDR3 length equals 15 residues. The CDR3 sequence is CASSRQSGTNEKLFF. The CDR3 DNA sequence: TGTGCCAGCAGCCGCCAGTCGGGAACTAATGAAAAACTGTTTTTT.

The table lists this clone with a count of one. The chain carries TRBV11-2 and TRBJ2-1; D perhaps matches TRBD2 (6 bases). This CDR3 comprises 13 residues. The germline gives CDR1 SGHAT, CDR2 FQNNGV. The germline V and J ends were trimmed by 0 bases and 12 bases, with 12 bases remaining between them. CDR3 in DNA: TGTGCCAGCAGCTTAGATCCGGTGGGAGGGCAGTTCTTC. Its protein is CASSLDPVGGQFF.

The rearrangement uses TRBV6-6 and TRBJ1-5; maybe TRBD1 (6 bases). The CDR3 totals 16 residues. V was clipped by 0 bases and J by 1 base, with 10 bases between them. CDR1 and CDR2 from the germline V gene are MNHNY and SVGAGI (reference sequence). CDR3 in DNA: TGTGCCAGCAGTTACTCCGCGGGGGCCAGCAATCAGCCCCAGCATTTT. The encoded protein is CASSYSAGASNQPQHF.

This clone showed up just once. This chain links TRBV7-6 with TRBJ1-2, with D maybe TRBD1 (5 bases). Between the trimmed V and J ends, which lost 3 bases and 8 bases, there was a span of 13 bases. Germline lookup yields CDR1 SGHVS and CDR2 FNYEAQ. The length of the CDR3 is 13 residues. The CDR3 loop is CASSFARAAGYTF. The DNA for the CDR3 is TGTGCCAGCAGCTTCGCCAGGGCGGCCGGCTACACCTTC.

The CDR3 coding sequence is TGTGCCAGCAGCCTTAGTAATAGCAATCAGCCCCAGCATTTT. Translated: CASSLSNSNQPQHF. This chain links TRBV7-9 with TRBJ1-5; D is uncertain. Trimming left V 5 bases short and J 0 bases short, with 8 bases between. The CDR3 has 14 residues. The germline V gene has CDR1 SEHNR and CDR2 FQNEAQ (reference sequence). The variable domain in full, with the rest retrieved from reference TRBV7-9 and TRBJ1-5, is DTGVSQNPRHKITKRGQNVTFRCDPISEHNRLYWYRQTLGQGPEFLTYFQNEAQLEKSRLLSDRFSAERPKGSFSTLEIQRTEQGDSAMYLCASSLSNSNQPQHFGDGTRLSIL.

The genes are TRBV5-4 and TRBJ2-7; D is possibly TRBD1 (5 bases). Trimming cost V 3 bases and J 1 base, with 14 bases left between them. The CDR3 has 15 amino acids. Germline-derived CDR1 and CDR2 are SGHNT and YYREEE (reference sequence). The DNA of the CDR3 is TGTGCCAGCAGCTATGGGGCAGTGAGTTCCTACGAGCAGTACGTC. It encodes CASSYGAVSSYEQYV.

This clone was counted between two and nine times. The rearrangement links TRBV18 to TRBJ1-5, with 8 nucleotides matching TRBD1. Germline V CDR1 and CDR2: KGHSH, LQKENI. V was pared by 3 bases and J by 0 bases, with 13 bases of the junction left unmatched. The CDR3 length is 19 residues. The CDR3 DNA reads as TGTGCCAGCTCACCCTACCGGGACAGGACCTCGTATAGCAATCAGCCCCAGCATTTT. Translated: CASSPYRDRTSYSNQPQHF.